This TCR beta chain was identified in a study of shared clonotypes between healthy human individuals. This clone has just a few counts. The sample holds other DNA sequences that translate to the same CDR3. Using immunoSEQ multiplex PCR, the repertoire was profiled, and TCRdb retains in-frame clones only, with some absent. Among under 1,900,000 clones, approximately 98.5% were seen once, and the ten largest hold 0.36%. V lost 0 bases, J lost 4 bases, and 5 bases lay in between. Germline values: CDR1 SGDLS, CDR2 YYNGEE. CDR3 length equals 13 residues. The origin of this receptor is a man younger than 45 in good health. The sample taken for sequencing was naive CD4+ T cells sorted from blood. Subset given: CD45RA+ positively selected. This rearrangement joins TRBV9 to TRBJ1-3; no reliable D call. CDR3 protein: CASSVVGGNTIYF. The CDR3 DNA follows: TGTGCCAGCAGCGTAGTGGGGGGAAACACCATATATTTT.